The source of this TCR beta chain is a study of neoadjuvant anti-PD-1 for oral cavity cancer. TCRdb's copy holds only in-frame clones and misses some; the assay was immunoSEQ multiplex PCR. The sample yields over 5,500 clones, roughly 50% seen once. In regard to this clone: What it binds is unknown.

General study results and limits: Higher pretreatment blood Treg/Th17 ratios correlated with higher pretreatment blood and lower post-treatment tumor TCRbeta clonality.

Looked up from germline, CDR1 is MGHDK and CDR2 is SYGVNS. Trimming pared 4 bases from V and 3 bases from J, leaving 4 bases between. This CDR3 has 11 residues. This specimen consisted of tumor tissue, obtained before nivolumab (anti-PD-1) treatment. This sequence joins TRBV25-1 and TRBJ2-7; no reliable D call. The clonotype comes from a person aged 35-80 years with oral cavity squamous cell carcinoma. CDR3: CASSALYEQYF. CDR3 nucleotide sequence: TGTGCCAGCAGTGCCCTCTACGAGCAGTACTTC.